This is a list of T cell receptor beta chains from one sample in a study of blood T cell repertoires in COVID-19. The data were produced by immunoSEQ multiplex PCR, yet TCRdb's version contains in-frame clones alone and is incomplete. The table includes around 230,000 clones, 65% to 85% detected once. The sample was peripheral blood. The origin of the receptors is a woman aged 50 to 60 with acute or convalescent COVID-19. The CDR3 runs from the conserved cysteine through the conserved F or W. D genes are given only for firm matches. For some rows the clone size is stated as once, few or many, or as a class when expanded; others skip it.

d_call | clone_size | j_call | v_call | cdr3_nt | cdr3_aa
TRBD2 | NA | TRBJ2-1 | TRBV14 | TGTGCCAGCAGCCCCCCTGGGGCGGGGGGATACAATGAGCAGTTCTTC | CASSPPGAGGYNEQFF
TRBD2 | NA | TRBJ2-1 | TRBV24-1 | TGTGCCACCAGTGAGGAGCGGGGACTAGCGGACTCCAATGAGCAGTTCTTC | CATSEERGLADSNEQFF
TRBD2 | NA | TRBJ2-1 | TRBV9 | TGTGCCAGCAGCCCTAGGGCCAGCGGGGGGTTGGATGAGCAGTTCTTC | CASSPRASGGLDEQFF
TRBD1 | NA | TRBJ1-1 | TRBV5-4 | TGTGCCAGCAGCTTGGCAGTCTCAGGGGGCGAGGGTGCTTTCTTT | CASSLAVSGGEGAFF
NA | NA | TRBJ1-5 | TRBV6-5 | TGTGCCAGCAGTTTACAAATCAATCAGCCCCAGCATTTT | CASSLQINQPQHF
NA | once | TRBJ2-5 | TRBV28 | TGTGCCAGCGCCGAAGCAGAAGGGGTCGGCCAAGAGACCCAGTACTTC | CASAEAEGVGQETQYF
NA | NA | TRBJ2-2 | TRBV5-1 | TGCGCCAGCAGCCTAAACACCGGGGAGCTGTTTTTT | CASSLNTGELFF
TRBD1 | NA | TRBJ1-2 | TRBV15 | TGTGCCACCAGCAGAGATAGGGGACAGGGAGGCGGCTACACCTTC | CATSRDRGQGGGYTF
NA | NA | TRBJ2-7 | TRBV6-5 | TGTGCCAGCAGTCATCGACAGGCTTCCTCTCAGGAGCAGTACTTC | CASSHRQASSQEQYF
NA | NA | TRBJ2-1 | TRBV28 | TGTGCCAGCTTAGGGTCTGGGGGGTGGAATGAGCAGTTCTTC | CASLGSGGWNEQFF
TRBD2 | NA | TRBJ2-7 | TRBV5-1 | TGCGCCAGCAGCCCGACTAGCGGTTCCGGGGGGAACGAGCAGTACTTC | CASSPTSGSGGNEQYF
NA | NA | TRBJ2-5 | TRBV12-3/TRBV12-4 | TGTGCCAGCAGTTTTTCGGGGACCCAGTACTTC | CASSFSGTQYF
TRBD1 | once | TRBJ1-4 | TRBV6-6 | TGTGCCAGCAGTACGGACAGGGGATATGAAAAACTGTTTTTT | CASSTDRGYEKLFF
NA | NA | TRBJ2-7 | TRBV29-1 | TGCAGCACGAGGACAGACTACGAGCAGTACTTC | CSTRTDYEQYF
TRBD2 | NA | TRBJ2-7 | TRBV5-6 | TGTGCCAGCAGCTTGGATAGCGGGGGCTCCTACGAGCAGTACTTC | CASSLDSGGSYEQYF
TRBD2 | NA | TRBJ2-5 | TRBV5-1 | TGCGCCAGCAGCCGAGGGGCTAGCGGGTCGCAAGAGACCCAGTACTTC | CASSRGASGSQETQYF